Listed below are T cell receptor beta chains from one sample, sequenced in a study of T-cell reconstitution after alpha-beta-depleted transplantation in children. MiXCR, run by TCRdb on the PCR reads, gives a single entry per CDR3 protein. This sample has about 290,000 distinct CDR3 sequences, with over 7% found just once. The sample consisted of peripheral blood, taken 360 days after TCRalphabeta/CD19-depleted stem cell transplant. These receptors came from a female patient aged 2-9 years who had a stem cell transplant for Fanconi anemia, so the T cells may come from the graft donor. Both conserved end residues are part of each CDR3. The D gene is left open where the match is weak. Where a row states a size, it is once, few, many or the class of an expanded clone; other rows omit it.

v_gene	j_gene	d_gene	abundance	CDR3aa
TRBV10-3	TRBJ2-1	TRBD2	many	CAILGRGGRVSYNEQFF
TRBV2	TRBJ2-5	-	-	CASSGGDSDQETQYF
TRBV9	TRBJ2-3	-	many	CASSALTGRIQDF
TRBV24-1	TRBJ1-5	TRBD1	-	CGTSDRTGLKPQHF
TRBV28	TRBJ2-2	-	many	CASNVGYAGELFF
TRBV6-2/TRBV6-3	TRBJ1-1	-	-	CASSYQGPIYDEAFF
TRBV19	TRBJ2-7	-	-	CASSSLVEQYF
TRBV7-8	TRBJ1-2	TRBD1	few	CASSLGGQGNGYTF
TRBV7-9	TRBJ2-2	-	-	CARMWAREADTGELFF
TRBV28	TRBJ1-3	-	few	CASSFAQFSGNTIYF
TRBV7-8	TRBJ2-4	TRBD1	many	CASSGRTGGQGRAKNIQYF
TRBV15	TRBJ1-1	-	many	CATSRVGGSITEAFF
TRBV6-5	TRBJ2-1	-	many	CASSYLTASYNEQFF
TRBV5-1	TRBJ2-3	TRBD2	many	CASSLDGLAVADTQYF
TRBV20-1	TRBJ2-2	-	many	CSARGPRDLNTGELFF
TRBV4-1	TRBJ1-5	-	few	CASSQANYRELDQPQHF
TRBV5-7	TRBJ1-2	-	-	CASSNRDGYTF
TRBV28	TRBJ2-4	TRBD2	-	CACFRLAGGLAKNIQYF
TRBV27	TRBJ1-6	-	-	CASSRSVVRSPLHF
TRBV28	TRBJ2-2	-	few	CASSKRSYTGELFF
TRBV28	TRBJ2-7	-	many	CASSLSTDYYEQYF
TRBV3-1	TRBJ2-3	-	many	CASSPHARTEYTDTQYF
TRBV18	TRBJ1-1	-	few	CASSPGQEAFF
TRBV7-2	TRBJ1-4	-	-	CASSWGGKNEKLFF
TRBV7-8	TRBJ2-5	-	many	CASSLVQGKTQYF
TRBV10-3	TRBJ2-3	TRBD1	many	CATAGGKDTQYF
TRBV5-1	TRBJ1-1	-	-	CASSLGRGSTEAFF
TRBV5-8	TRBJ2-2	-	-	CASSFKTVGELFF
TRBV20-1	TRBJ1-1	TRBD1	few	CSVQNFIGGRDEAFF
TRBV7-8	TRBJ2-1	-	many	CASMGLALEQFF
TRBV7-9	TRBJ1-1	-	many	CASSSEARYTEAFF
TRBV7-9	TRBJ1-3	TRBD1	few	CASSFGTGGFGNTIYF
TRBV12-3/TRBV12-4	TRBJ2-1	-	many	CASSLAGSNEQFF
TRBV5-1	TRBJ2-3	-	few	CASSSREPTDTQYF
TRBV27	TRBJ1-5	-	few	CASSLGVLGPQHF
TRBV12-3/TRBV12-4	TRBJ2-1	TRBD1	-	CASSSSARGRHEQFF
TRBV12-3/TRBV12-4	TRBJ2-2	-	many	CASSSGGGLNRNTGELFF
TRBV20-1	TRBJ1-2	-	many	CSASLQDLMAYTF
TRBV5-1	TRBJ2-5	-	many	CASSLNPGAETQYF
TRBV29-1	TRBJ1-1	-	many	CSVKQAMNTEAFF
TRBV7-9	TRBJ1-5	-	many	CASSPLSDQPQHF
TRBV4-3	TRBJ1-2	-	-	CASSQAGGGLNYGYTF
TRBV6-1	TRBJ1-1	-	-	CASRFDTMNTEAFF
TRBV5-5	TRBJ2-7	-	few	CASSSDSTSEQYF
TRBV19	TRBJ1-6	-	few	CASSGVEDSPLHF
TRBV7-9	TRBJ1-1	-	-	CASSFPGLTEAFF
TRBV28	TRBJ1-5	TRBD1	many	CASSPTGFSNQPQHF
TRBV7-9	TRBJ1-5	-	few	CASSLGRHNQPQHF
TRBV9	TRBJ2-2	-	-	CASSVVSGAAGELFF
TRBV28	TRBJ2-5	TRBD2	-	CASSLMASGLQETQYF
TRBV5-1	TRBJ1-4	-	few	CASSVKGATNEKLFF